The next 3 T cell receptor beta chains were all read from a single sample in a study of OX40 agonist ivuxolimab in advanced cancers. Repertoires were generated with immunoSEQ multiplex PCR, while TCRdb's copy carries only in-frame clones and drops some. The table shows about 20,000 clones, with approximately 85% occurring only once. This specimen was CD4+ or CD8+ T cells sorted from blood, taken in a trial of the OX40 agonist ivuxolimab. The receptor set was obtained from an adult with an advanced solid tumor such as melanoma, head and neck, liver or kidney cancer.

The J gene is TRBJ2-1, the V gene TRBV6-4; 9 nucleotides agree with TRBD2. The CDR3 spans 15 residues. Germline loops: CDR1 MRHNA, CDR2 SNTAGT. J was trimmed by 9 bases and V by 3 bases; bases with no gene match: 9. Here the CDR3 reads CASSDSSGVSGEQFF. The CDR3, as DNA: TGTGCCAGCAGTGATTCTAGCGGGGTATCTGGTGAGCAGTTCTTC.

The chain combines TRBV9 with TRBJ1-1; 7 bases line up with TRBD1. V gave up 0 bases and J gave up 8 bases; unmatched junction bases: 7. From germline, CDR1 is SGDLS and CDR2 YYNGEE. The CDR3 runs 14 residues. The DNA of the CDR3 is TGTGCCAGCAGCGTAGACAACAGGGGACCCGAAGCTTTCTTT. The encoded protein is CASSVDNRGPEAFF.

The rearrangement links TRBV19 to TRBJ1-1; 10 nucleotides line up with TRBD1. Trimming removed 5 bases from V and 4 bases from J; junction bases left unmatched: 7. The V gene's germline CDR1 is LNHDA and CDR2 SQIVND (reference sequence). CDR3 size: 15 residues. The CDR3 spells CASSGGTGATTEAFF. The CDR3 DNA is TGTGCCAGTAGTGGGGGGACAGGGGCCACCACTGAAGCTTTCTTT.